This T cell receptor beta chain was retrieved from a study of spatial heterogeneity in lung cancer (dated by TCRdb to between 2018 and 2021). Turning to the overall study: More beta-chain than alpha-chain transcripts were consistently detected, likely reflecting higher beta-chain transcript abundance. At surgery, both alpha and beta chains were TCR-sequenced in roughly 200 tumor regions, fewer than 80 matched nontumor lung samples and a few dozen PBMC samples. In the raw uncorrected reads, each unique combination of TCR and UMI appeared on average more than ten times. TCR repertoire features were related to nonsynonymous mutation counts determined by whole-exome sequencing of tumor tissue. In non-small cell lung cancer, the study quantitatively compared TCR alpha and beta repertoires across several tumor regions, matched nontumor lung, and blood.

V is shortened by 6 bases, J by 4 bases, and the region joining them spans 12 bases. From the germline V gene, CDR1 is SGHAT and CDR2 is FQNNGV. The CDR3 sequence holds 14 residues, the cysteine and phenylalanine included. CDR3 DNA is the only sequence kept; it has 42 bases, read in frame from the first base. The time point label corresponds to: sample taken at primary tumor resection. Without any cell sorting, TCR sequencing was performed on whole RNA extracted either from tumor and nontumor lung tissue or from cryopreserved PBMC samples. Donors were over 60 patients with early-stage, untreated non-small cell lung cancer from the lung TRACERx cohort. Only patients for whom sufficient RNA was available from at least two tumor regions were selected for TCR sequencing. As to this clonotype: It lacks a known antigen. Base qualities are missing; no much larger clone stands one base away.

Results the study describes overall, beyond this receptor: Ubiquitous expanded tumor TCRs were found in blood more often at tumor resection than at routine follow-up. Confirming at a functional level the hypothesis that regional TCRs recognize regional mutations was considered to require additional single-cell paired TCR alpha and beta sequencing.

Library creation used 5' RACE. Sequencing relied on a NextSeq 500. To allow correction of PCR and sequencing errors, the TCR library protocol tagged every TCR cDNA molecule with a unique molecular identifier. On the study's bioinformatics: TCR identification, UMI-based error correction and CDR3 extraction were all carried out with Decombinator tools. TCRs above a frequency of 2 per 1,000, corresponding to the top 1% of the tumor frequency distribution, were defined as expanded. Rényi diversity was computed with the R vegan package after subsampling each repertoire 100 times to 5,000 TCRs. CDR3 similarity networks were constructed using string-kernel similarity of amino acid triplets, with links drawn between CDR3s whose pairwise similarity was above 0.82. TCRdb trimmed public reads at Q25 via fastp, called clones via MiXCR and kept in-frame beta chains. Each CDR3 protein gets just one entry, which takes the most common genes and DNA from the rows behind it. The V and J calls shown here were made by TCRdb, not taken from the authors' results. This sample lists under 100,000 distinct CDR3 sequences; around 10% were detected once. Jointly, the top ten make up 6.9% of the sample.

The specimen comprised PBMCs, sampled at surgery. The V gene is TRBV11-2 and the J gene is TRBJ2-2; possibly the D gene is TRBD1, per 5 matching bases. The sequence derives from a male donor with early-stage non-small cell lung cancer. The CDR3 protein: CASRGRVVTGELFF. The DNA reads TGTGCCAGCAGGGGCAGGGTTGTCACCGGGGAGCTGTTTTTT.